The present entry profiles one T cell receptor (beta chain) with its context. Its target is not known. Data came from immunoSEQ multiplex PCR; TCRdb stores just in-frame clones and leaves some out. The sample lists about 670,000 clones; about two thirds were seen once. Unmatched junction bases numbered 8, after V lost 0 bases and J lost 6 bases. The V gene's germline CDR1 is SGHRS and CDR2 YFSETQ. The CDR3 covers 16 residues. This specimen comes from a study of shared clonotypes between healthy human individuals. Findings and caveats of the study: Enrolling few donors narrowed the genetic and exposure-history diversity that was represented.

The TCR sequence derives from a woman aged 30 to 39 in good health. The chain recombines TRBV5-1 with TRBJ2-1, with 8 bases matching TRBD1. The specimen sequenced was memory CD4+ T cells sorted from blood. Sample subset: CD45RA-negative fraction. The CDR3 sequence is CASSLVPGTGFNEQFF. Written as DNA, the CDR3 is TGCGCCAGCAGCTTGGTTCCCGGGACAGGTTTCAATGAGCAGTTCTTC.